These T cell receptor beta chains were read from a single sample in a study of radiation and T cells in renal cell carcinoma. Generated by immunoSEQ multiplex PCR, the TCRdb table keeps only in-frame clones and is missing some. The data contain about 95,000 clones, about 88% of them seen just once; the ten biggest clones take up approximately 8.4%. Material: blood, obtained from a patient whose treatment included radiotherapy and nephrectomy. Every receptor here comes from a man aged 50 to 60 with renal cell carcinoma. The CDR3 runs from the conserved cysteine through the conserved F or W. A D gene is named only where the DNA matches it firmly. The size entry is marked missing in some rows and otherwise reads once, few, many or a size class.

D	V	J	size	CDR3	DNA
TRBD2	TRBV15	TRBJ2-1	.	CATSRGLAPSYNEQFF	TGTGCCACCAGCAGGGGACTAGCGCCCTCCTACAATGAGCAGTTCTTC
TRBD2	TRBV5-1	TRBJ2-2	.	CASSVSAGGGELFF	TGCGCCAGCAGCGTGTCAGCGGGAGGCGGGGAGCTGTTTTTT
.	TRBV5-5	TRBJ1-5	.	CASSPTPAASNQPQHF	TGTGCCAGCAGCCCCACTCCGGCTGCTAGCAATCAGCCCCAGCATTTT
TRBD2	TRBV2	TRBJ2-1	.	CASSALREGNEQFF	TGTGCCAGCAGTGCTCTGAGGGAGGGAAATGAGCAGTTCTTC
TRBD1	TRBV10-3	TRBJ2-5	once	CAATGGGETQYF	TGTGCCGCGACAGGGGGAGGAGAGACCCAGTACTTC
TRBD2	TRBV5-1	TRBJ2-5	once	CASASGSSQETQYF	TGCGCCAGCGCAAGCGGGAGTTCACAAGAGACCCAGTACTTC
.	TRBV15	TRBJ2-4	.	CATSRDLSELAKNIQYF	TGTGCCACCAGCAGAGATTTGTCGGAGCTAGCCAAAAACATTCAGTACTTC
TRBD2	TRBV7-9	TRBJ2-1	.	CASRRLAGNNEQFF	TGTGCCAGCAGAAGGCTAGCGGGGAACAATGAGCAGTTCTTC
TRBD2	TRBV27	TRBJ2-1	.	CASSSGTSGGSSYNEQFF	TGTGCCAGCAGTTCCGGGACTAGCGGGGGAAGCTCCTACAATGAGCAGTTCTTC
.	TRBV6-5	TRBJ1-3	.	CASREGNTIYF	TGTGCCAGCAGGGAAGGAAACACCATATATTTT
TRBD1	TRBV27	TRBJ2-7	.	CASSLTGVYEQYF	TGTGCCAGCAGTTTAACAGGGGTTTACGAGCAGTACTTC
.	TRBV27	TRBJ2-3	.	CASRTTSYPTDTQYF	TGTGCCAGCAGGACCACTAGCTATCCCACAGATACGCAGTATTTT
.	TRBV5-1	TRBJ2-2	.	CASSLEGSTNTGELFF	TGCGCCAGCAGCTTGGAAGGCAGTACGAATACCGGGGAGCTGTTTTTT
.	TRBV11-2	TRBJ2-1	.	CASSLGWQNNEQFF	TGTGCCAGCAGCTTAGGTTGGCAGAACAATGAGCAGTTCTTC
.	TRBV5-4	TRBJ1-2	.	CASSMAPWQTLGDGYTF	TGTGCCAGCAGTATGGCACCATGGCAGACCCTCGGAGATGGCTACACCTTC
.	TRBV5-1	TRBJ2-7	.	CASSLDRVEQYF	TGCGCCAGCAGCTTGGACAGGGTCGAGCAGTACTTC
.	TRBV21-1	TRBJ1-6	.	CASSISRVLDNSPLHF	TGTGCCAGCAGCATTTCCAGGGTTTTGGATAATTCACCCCTCCACTTT
TRBD2	TRBV7-2	TRBJ2-7	.	CASSPGTSIVYEQYF	TGTGCCAGCAGTCCCGGGACTAGCATTGTATACGAGCAGTACTTC
.	TRBV28	TRBJ2-2	.	CASKFRGELAGELFF	TGTGCCAGCAAGTTTAGGGGGGAATTAGCCGGGGAGCTGTTTTTT
.	TRBV30	TRBJ1-1	.	CAWRRTDRTTEAFF	TGTGCCTGGAGGAGGACAGACAGGACCACTGAAGCTTTCTTT
TRBD1	TRBV11-2	TRBJ1-2	.	CASSRDRGKAGYTF	TGTGCCAGCAGCCGTGACAGGGGAAAAGCTGGCTACACCTTC
.	TRBV18	TRBJ1-4	.	CASSPLRESNEKLFF	TGTGCCAGCTCACCACTTAGAGAATCGAATGAAAAACTGTTTTTT
TRBD2	TRBV11-2	TRBJ2-7	.	CASSLQGGSGRSEQYF	TGTGCCAGCAGCTTGCAGGGTGGTAGCGGGAGGTCCGAGCAGTACTTC
.	TRBV19	TRBJ2-7	.	CASSMLPALTYEQYF	TGTGCCAGTAGTATGCTGCCAGCCTTAACCTACGAGCAGTACTTC
TRBD1	TRBV29-1	TRBJ1-2	.	CSASGTANYGYTF	TGCAGCGCCTCCGGGACAGCAAACTATGGCTACACCTTC
.	TRBV19	TRBJ1-4	.	CASSRGKEDEKLFF	TGTGCCAGTAGTAGAGGGAAGGAGGATGAAAAACTGTTTTTT
.	TRBV27	TRBJ1-2	once	CASSLGQGGGYTF	TGTGCCAGCAGTTTAGGCCAGGGTGGTGGCTACACCTTC
.	TRBV7-6	TRBJ2-3	.	CASSLPQGGTDTQYF	TGTGCCAGCAGCCTACCTCAGGGCGGCACAGATACGCAGTATTTT
.	TRBV9	TRBJ1-6	.	CASSVGFNSPLHF	TGTGCCAGCAGCGTAGGATTTAATTCACCCCTCCACTTT
TRBD1	TRBV11-2	TRBJ1-4	.	CASSVRDRAGGLFF	TGTGCCAGCAGCGTCCGGGACAGGGCGGGAGGACTGTTTTTT
TRBD1	TRBV6-1	TRBJ1-1	.	CASREDGHRGTEAFF	TGTGCCAGCAGGGAGGATGGACACAGGGGGACTGAAGCTTTCTTT
TRBD1	TRBV19	TRBJ2-5	.	CASSKPGQGGGETQYF	TGTGCCAGTAGTAAACCGGGACAGGGGGGAGGTGAGACCCAGTACTTC
.	TRBV6-6	TRBJ2-7	.	CASSLAREVYEQYF	TGTGCCAGCAGTCTGGCGAGGGAAGTGTACGAGCAGTACTTC
.	TRBV5-1	TRBJ1-1	.	CASSAEPNTEAFF	TGCGCCAGCAGCGCAGAACCGAACACTGAAGCTTTCTTT
TRBD1	TRBV5-1	TRBJ2-7	.	CASQGEYEQYF	TGCGCCAGCCAGGGGGAGTACGAGCAGTACTTC
TRBD1	TRBV2	TRBJ2-5	.	CATRRDRQETQYF	TGTGCCACTCGACGGGACAGGCAAGAGACCCAGTACTTC
.	TRBV5-4	TRBJ1-3	.	CASSGVNTNSGNTIYF	TGTGCCAGCAGCGGGGTCAACACTAACTCTGGAAACACCATATATTTT
TRBD1	TRBV7-9	TRBJ2-1	few	CASSDRGPYNEQFF	TGTGCCAGCAGCGACAGGGGGCCCTACAATGAGCAGTTCTTC
TRBD1	TRBV9	TRBJ2-3	.	CASSVGQGEFTDTQYF	TGTGCCAGCAGTGTTGGACAGGGAGAGTTCACAGATACGCAGTATTTT
TRBD1	TRBV4-2	TRBJ1-4	.	CASSQETGVDEKLFF	TGTGCCAGCAGCCAGGAGACAGGGGTGGATGAAAAACTGTTTTTT
.	TRBV7-2	TRBJ2-3	once	CASSLGGGRTDTQYF	TGTGCCAGCAGCTTAGGGGGGGGGCGCACAGATACGCAGTATTTT
.	TRBV10-3	TRBJ2-1	.	CAIRQPNYNEQFF	TGTGCCATCAGACAACCTAATTACAATGAGCAGTTCTTC
.	TRBV15	TRBJ2-6	.	CATSKRGSGANVLTF	TGTGCCACCAGCAAGAGGGGATCCGGGGCCAACGTCCTGACTTTC
.	TRBV6-5	TRBJ1-2	.	CASRQMEGPWAGYTF	TGTGCCAGCAGACAAATGGAGGGGCCTTGGGCCGGCTACACCTTC
.	TRBV6-6	TRBJ1-2	.	CASSYSPQADGYTF	TGTGCCAGCAGTTACTCGCCCCAGGCCGATGGCTACACCTTC
TRBD1	TRBV10-1	TRBJ1-2	few	CASSEFSGQGDGYTF	TGCGCCAGCAGTGAGTTTTCCGGACAGGGGGATGGCTACACCTTC
.	TRBV19	TRBJ2-1	.	CASSIVRESDEQFF	TGTGCCAGTAGTATAGTCCGTGAGAGCGATGAGCAGTTCTTC
TRBD2	TRBV19	TRBJ2-1	.	CASSLPLGLAGVNEQFF	TGTGCCAGTAGTCTCCCCCTCGGACTAGCGGGAGTCAATGAGCAGTTCTTC
.	TRBV6-5	TRBJ2-2	.	CASSYSSGFTGELFF	TGTGCCAGCAGTTACTCGTCCGGATTCACCGGGGAGCTGTTTTTT
.	TRBV9	TRBJ2-1	.	CASSVTAETYNEQFF	TGTGCCAGCAGCGTAACGGCGGAAACCTACAATGAGCAGTTCTTC
.	TRBV16	TRBJ2-5	.	CASRITVGETQYF	TGTGCCAGCAGAATTACCGTCGGGGAGACCCAGTACTTC
.	TRBV6-5	TRBJ2-5	.	CASSYGFQETQYF	TGTGCCAGCAGTTACGGGTTCCAAGAGACCCAGTACTTC
.	TRBV10-3	TRBJ1-1	.	CAISESGSRFATNTEAFF	TGTGCCATCAGTGAGTCAGGGTCAAGGTTTGCGACGAACACTGAAGCTTTCTTT
TRBD2	TRBV18	TRBJ2-3	.	CASSRTGTSGYTDTQYF	TGTGCCAGCTCAAGAACCGGGACTAGCGGATACACAGATACGCAGTATTTT
TRBD2	TRBV27	TRBJ2-7	few	CASSNPGLAESSYEQYF	TGTGCCAGCAGTAACCCGGGACTAGCGGAAAGCTCCTACGAGCAGTACTTC
.	TRBV4-2	TRBJ1-1	.	CASSQDPRGATRAFF	TGTGCCAGCAGCCAAGATCCTAGGGGGGCAACGAGGGCTTTCTTT
TRBD2	TRBV28	TRBJ2-7	.	CASEIGASGTYEQYF	TGTGCCAGCGAAATTGGGGCTAGCGGAACCTACGAGCAGTACTTC
TRBD2	TRBV7-2	TRBJ2-1	.	CASSPRGSGGVNEQFF	TGTGCCAGCAGCCCCCGCGGCAGCGGGGGAGTCAATGAGCAGTTCTTC
TRBD1	TRBV19	TRBJ2-2	.	CASKKTGGAENTGELFF	TGTGCCAGTAAAAAAACAGGGGGCGCCGAGAACACCGGGGAGCTGTTTTTT